This entry describes one T cell receptor beta chain. The antigen remains unidentified. Using immunoSEQ multiplex PCR, the repertoire was profiled, and TCRdb retains in-frame clones only, with some absent. Of about 12,000 clones listed, around 80% were seen once; the top ten hold roughly an eighth. This sample was included in a study of tumor-infiltrating lymphocytes in localized non-small cell lung cancer. The CDR3 totals 16 residues. The germline V gene has CDR1 SGHRS and CDR2 YFSETQ. Unmatched junction bases numbered 9, after V lost 4 bases and J lost 8 bases. Study-level results: IM1 and IM2 tumors showed no difference in T-cell fraction.

The chain combines TRBV5-1 with TRBJ1-6, with 10 bases fitting TRBD1. Sequencing was carried out using lung tumor tissue. This sequence originates from a human donor with non-small cell lung cancer. CDR3 coding DNA: TGCGCCAGCAGCCCCTCAGCCGGGACAGGGGATTCACCCCTCCACTTT. It yields the protein CASSPSAGTGDSPLHF. The whole variable domain, filled in from reference TRBV5-1 and TRBJ1-6, reads KAGVTQTPRYLIKTRGQQVTLSCSPISGHRSVSWYQQTPGQGLQFLFEYFSETQRNKGNFPGRFSGRQFSNSRSEMNVSTLELGDSALYLCASSPSAGTGDSPLHFGNGTRLTVT.